Here is one T cell receptor (beta chain) with its context. Its matching antigen is unknown. Healthy people donating bone marrow made up the donors. The record originates from a study of cytomegalovirus exposure and HLA in healthy donors. The study's findings and limits: As a later analysis revealed, the rate of TCR association differed by HLA locus, with DRB1 most and HLA-C fewest. In a later analysis, V- and J-gene trimming of beta chains associated with a DCLRE1C missense variant, replicated independently.

A multiplex PCR was run with 60 Vbeta primers and 13 Jbeta primers. Assay used: immunoSEQ multiplex PCR; TCRdb lists only in-frame clones, some missing. Of about 150,000 clones detected, about four fifths appear once; the ten largest clones hold about 2.6%. The sequenced sample consisted of PBMCs. The receptor's source is a man between 18 and 35 years old in good health and CMV-seronegative.

The CDR3 sequence: CASRRTGTLNYGYTF. CDR3 sequence (DNA): TGTGCCAGCAGGCGGACAGGGACCCTTAACTATGGCTACACCTTC. This chain links TRBV27 with TRBJ1-2, with 8 bases identical to TRBD1. The germline CDR1 and CDR2 sequences are MNHEY and SMNVEV (reference sequence). This CDR3 has 15 residues. After removal of 6 bases from V and 1 base from J, the junction contained 7 bases not matched to a gene.